This passage covers 14 T cell receptor beta chains from one sample sequenced in a study of T cell responses to AZD1222 COVID-19 vaccine. Repertoires were generated with immunoSEQ multiplex PCR, while TCRdb's copy carries only in-frame clones and drops some. The sample records 100,000 to 110,000 clones, about 87% being singletons. This material consisted of peripheral blood, taken on day 0 of AZD1222 vaccination. The receptors shown here come from an adult in good health.

The J gene is TRBJ2-5, the V gene TRBV7-9; D is unclear. Germline loops: CDR1 SEHNR, CDR2 FQNEAQ (reference sequence). The length of the CDR3 is 15 residues. V was pared by 8 bases and J by 1 base, with 17 bases between. The CDR3: CASRLGLGIQETQYF. CDR3 DNA sequence: TGTGCCAGCCGTCTAGGCCTAGGGATCCAAGAGACCCAGTACTTC.

This clone was counted between two and nine times. The rearrangement uses TRBV2 and TRBJ1-4; unclear D gene. The V end was cut by 1 base, the J end by 8 bases, with 5 bases between. From germline, CDR1 is SNHLY and CDR2 FYNNEI. CDR3 size: 12 residues. CDR3: CASSEVEEKLFF. As DNA, the CDR3 is TGTGCCAGCAGTGAAGTGGAGGAAAAACTGTTTTTT.

This clone was counted once. The V gene is TRBV11-2, the J gene TRBJ2-5; D is unresolved. CDR3 length: 11 residues. The germline CDR1 and CDR2 sequences are SGHAT and FQNNGV. The V and J ends lost 3 bases and 4 bases respectively, with 3 bases between them. CDR3 protein: CASSFGETQYF. CDR3 nucleotide sequence: TGTGCCAGCAGCTTTGGAGAGACCCAGTACTTC.

The chain uses TRBV6-6 and TRBJ1-1; no clear D gene. Deletions cut 7 bases from V and 2 bases from J, with 14 bases between. This CDR3 comprises 14 residues. Germline-derived CDR1 and CDR2 are MNHNY and SVGAGI (reference sequence). The CDR3 sequence: CASTDLDINTEAFF. The CDR3 nucleotides are TGTGCCAGCACCGACTTAGACATAAACACTGAAGCTTTCTTT.

This sequence joins TRBV5-8 and TRBJ2-1, with D tentatively TRBD2 (5 bases). Trimming cost V 6 bases and J 4 bases, with 8 bases left between them. In germline, CDR1 is SGHTS, CDR2 YDEGEE. The CDR3 has 12 residues. In DNA form, the CDR3 reads TGTGCCAGCAAGTGGGAGTACAATGAGCAGTTCTTC. Amino acids: CASKWEYNEQFF.

The gene calls are TRBV3-1 (or the pseudogene TRBV3-2) and TRBJ2-7, with 8 bases lining up with TRBD2. This CDR3 spans 17 amino acids. Trimming cost V 5 bases and J 2 bases; bases outside gene matches: 14. Germline V lookup: CDR1 LGHDT, CDR2 YNNKEL (reference sequence). Here the CDR3 DNA reads TGTGCCAGCAGCGGGTTAGGGCGAACTAGCGGAACCTACGAGCAGTACTTC. Translated, it gives CASSGLGRTSGTYEQYF.

The V call is TRBV6-1, the J call TRBJ1-1; no reliable D call. The CDR3 is 11 amino acids. From germline, CDR1 is MNHNS and CDR2 SASEGT. With 1 base removed from V and 8 bases from J, the gap between germline ends came to 5 bases. CDR3 DNA: TGTGCCAGCAGTGAAGTCTGGGAAGCTTTCTTT. Amino acid sequence: CASSEVWEAFF.

This clone has only one observation. The J gene is TRBJ1-6, the V gene TRBV4-3, with a possible D match to TRBD1 (6 bases). The germline CDR1 and CDR2 sequences are LGHNA and YSLEER. The CDR3 is 19 residues long. V gave up 0 bases and J gave up 5 bases, with 20 bases separating them. The CDR3 DNA sequence: TGCGCCAGCAGCCAAGATCTGGGGAGTGGGGGGCGGAATAATTCACCCCTCCACTTT. It translates to CASSQDLGSGGRNNSPLHF.

V and J are TRBV19 and TRBJ1-5; tentative D call: TRBD1 (6 bases). The CDR3 spans 15 residues. Deletions cut 3 bases from V and 4 bases from J, with 13 bases between. Germline CDR1 LNHDA, CDR2 SQIVND (reference sequence). As DNA, the CDR3 is TGTGCCAGTAGTATCCGAGGGGGACTGAATCAGCCCCAGCATTTT. Amino acids: CASSIRGGLNQPQHF.

The V gene is TRBV6-1, the J gene TRBJ2-7; D call uncertain. V lost 3 bases and J lost 6, with 21 bases in between. Germline V lookup: CDR1 MNHNS, CDR2 SASEGT. The CDR3 sequence is 16 residues long. This chain's CDR3 is CASSEPGATVEGEQYF. CDR3 sequence (DNA): TGTGCCAGCAGTGAGCCGGGTGCAACGGTGGAAGGCGAGCAGTACTTC.

The J gene is TRBJ1-2, the V gene TRBV24-1; D possibly corresponds to TRBD1 (5 bases). CDR1 and CDR2 (germline): KGHDR, SFDVKD. Trimming removed 6 bases from V and 9 bases from J, with 16 bases in between. This CDR3 comprises 13 residues. CDR3 nucleotide sequence: TGTGCCACCAGTCCCGGGACCTACAATCGCTACACCTTC. Its protein is CATSPGTYNRYTF.

The chain recombines TRBV11-2 with TRBJ2-3; D may match TRBD1 or TRBD2 (5 bases each). There are 13 residues in the CDR3. The V and J ends lost 2 bases and 10 bases respectively, with 13 bases between them. CDR1 is SGHAT and CDR2 is FQNNGV in the germline V gene. This CDR3 reads CASSLILVGPQYF. The CDR3 DNA reads as TGTGCCAGCAGCTTAATACTCGTGGGACCGCAGTATTTT.

This chain links TRBV14 with TRBJ2-7, with 10 positions matching TRBD2. This CDR3 spans 15 amino acids. V gave up 4 bases and J gave up 0 bases; unmatched junction bases: 3. Germline lookup yields CDR1 SGHDN and CDR2 FVKESK. The CDR3: CASSRAGGSSYEQYF. The CDR3 nucleotides read TGTGCCAGCAGCCGAGCGGGAGGGAGCTCCTACGAGCAGTACTTC.

V is TRBV10-2 and J is TRBJ1-5; the match to TRBD1 covers 9 bases. Trimming took 8 bases from V and 3 from J; bases not matched to a gene: 2. CDR3 length equals 13 residues. Germline CDR1 is WSHSY and CDR2 is SAAADI. The CDR3 nucleotides read TGCGCCAGCCGGGACAGGGTCAATCAGCCCCAGCATTTT. Encoded protein: CASRDRVNQPQHF.